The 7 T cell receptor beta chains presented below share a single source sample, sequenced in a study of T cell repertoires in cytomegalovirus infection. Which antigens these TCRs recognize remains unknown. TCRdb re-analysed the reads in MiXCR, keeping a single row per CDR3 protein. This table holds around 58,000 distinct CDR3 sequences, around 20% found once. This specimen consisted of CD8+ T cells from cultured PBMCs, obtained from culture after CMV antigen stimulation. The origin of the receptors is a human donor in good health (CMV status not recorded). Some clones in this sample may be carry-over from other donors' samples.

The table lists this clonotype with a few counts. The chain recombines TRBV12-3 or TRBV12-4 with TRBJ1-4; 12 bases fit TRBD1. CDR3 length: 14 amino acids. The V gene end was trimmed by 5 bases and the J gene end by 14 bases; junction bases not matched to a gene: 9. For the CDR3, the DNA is TGTGCCAGCAGTCCTGGGACAGGGGGCCTCATGCTGTTTTTT. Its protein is CASSPGTGGLMLFF.

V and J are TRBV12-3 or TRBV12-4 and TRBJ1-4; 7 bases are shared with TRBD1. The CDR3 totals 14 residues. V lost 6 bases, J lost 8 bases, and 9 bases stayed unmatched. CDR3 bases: TGTGCCAGCAGCGCCCAGGGGGAGAACGAAAAACTGTTTTTT. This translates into CASSAQGENEKLFF.

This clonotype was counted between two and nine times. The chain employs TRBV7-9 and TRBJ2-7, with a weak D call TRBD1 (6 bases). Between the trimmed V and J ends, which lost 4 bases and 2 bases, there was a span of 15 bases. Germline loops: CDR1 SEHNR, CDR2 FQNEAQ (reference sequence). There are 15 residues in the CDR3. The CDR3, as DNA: TGTGCCAGCAGCTCCCTCTGGACAGCAACCTACGAGCAGTACTTC. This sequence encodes CASSSLWTATYEQYF.

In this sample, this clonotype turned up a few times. Here the CDR3 DNA reads TGTGCCAGCAGACCGCTGCTCGGGGGAGCCAATGAGCAGTTCTTC. It translates to CASRPLLGGANEQFF. The gene calls are TRBV6-5 and TRBJ2-1, with D tentatively TRBD2 (6 bases). The CDR3 contains 15 residues. Per germline, CDR1 MNHEY and CDR2 SVGAGI. V was cut by 6 bases and J by 6 bases, with 18 bases left in between.

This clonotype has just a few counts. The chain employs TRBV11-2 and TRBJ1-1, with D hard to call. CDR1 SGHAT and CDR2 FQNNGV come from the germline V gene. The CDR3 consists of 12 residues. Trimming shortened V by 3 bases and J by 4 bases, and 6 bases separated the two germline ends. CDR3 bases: TGTGCCAGCAGCTTCCGAACCACTGAAGCTTTCTTT. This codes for CASSFRTTEAFF.

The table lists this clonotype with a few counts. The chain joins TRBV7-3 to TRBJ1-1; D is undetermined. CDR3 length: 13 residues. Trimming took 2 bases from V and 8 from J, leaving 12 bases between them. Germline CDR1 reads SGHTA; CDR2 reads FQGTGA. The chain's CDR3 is CASSLAPGREAFF. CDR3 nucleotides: TGTGCCAGCAGCTTAGCCCCGGGCAGAGAAGCTTTCTTT.

The CDR3 DNA reads TGTGCCAGCAGTCTAACCGGAGTGCCTACACCCAACACCGGGGAGCTGTTTTTT. As protein: CASSLTGVPTPNTGELFF. The J gene is TRBJ2-2, the V gene TRBV6-6; no firm D call. V lost 5 bases and J lost 2, with 21 bases in between. The germline gives CDR1 MNHNY, CDR2 SVGAGI (reference sequence). The CDR3 is 18 amino acids.